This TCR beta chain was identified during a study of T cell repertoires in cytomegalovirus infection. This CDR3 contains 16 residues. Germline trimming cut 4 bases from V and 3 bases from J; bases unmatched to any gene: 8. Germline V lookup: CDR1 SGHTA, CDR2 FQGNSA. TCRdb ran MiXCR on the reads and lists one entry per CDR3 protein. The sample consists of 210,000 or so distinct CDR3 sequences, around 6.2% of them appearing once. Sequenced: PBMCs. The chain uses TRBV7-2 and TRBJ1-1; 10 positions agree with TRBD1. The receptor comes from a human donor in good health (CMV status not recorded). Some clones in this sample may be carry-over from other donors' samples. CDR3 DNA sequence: TGTGCCAGCAGCTCTGGACAGGGGGTAAGGGACACTGAAGCTTTCTTT. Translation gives CASSSGQGVRDTEAFF.